One and the same sample provided the 30 T cell receptor beta chains below, sequenced in a study of blood T cell repertoires in COVID-19. This table comes from immunoSEQ multiplex PCR, and its TCRdb copy is limited to in-frame clones, with some not included. The sample shows 250,000 to 300,000 clones, 65% to 85% of them seen only once. The sample comprised peripheral blood. These TCRs come from a man at least 80 years old with acute or convalescent COVID-19.

This sequence joins TRBV25-1 and TRBJ2-3; 10 bases agree with TRBD2. Germline V CDR1 and CDR2: MGHDK, SYGVNS. This CDR3 has 18 residues. The trim removed 0 bases at V and 0 bases at J, leaving 6 bases unmatched. The CDR3 nucleotides are TGTGCCAGCAGTGAATATGTGACTAGCGGGTTTAGCACAGATACGCAGTATTTT. As protein: CASSEYVTSGFSTDTQYF.

The chain carries TRBV9 and TRBJ2-2; 7 nucleotides agree with TRBD1. The junction had 12 bases not matched to a gene; V was cut back by 6 bases and J by 1 base. The CDR3 covers 17 residues. Germline assignment: CDR1 SGDLS and CDR2 YYNGEE. This CDR3 reads CASTKQGRVLNTGELFF. CDR3 sequence (DNA): TGTGCCAGCACTAAACAGGGGCGAGTACTGAACACCGGGGAGCTGTTTTTT.

The chain is built from TRBV4-1 and TRBJ2-3; D is unclear. V gave up 4 bases and J gave up 3 bases, with 11 bases separating them. Looked up from germline, CDR1 is MGHRA and CDR2 is YSYEKL. There are 14 residues in the CDR3. CDR3: CASSLLGWTDTQYF. The CDR3 bases are TGCGCCAGCAGCCTTCTCGGGTGGACAGATACGCAGTATTTT.

This chain uses TRBV10-2 with TRBJ1-5; no clear D. Trimming took off 7 bases at V and 4 bases at J, with 11 bases between the two ends. CDR1 WSHSY and CDR2 SAAADI come from the germline V gene. The CDR3 totals 13 residues. DNA for the CDR3: TGCGCCAGCACCCAGCAGGTTAATCAGCCCCAGCATTTT. Translation: CASTQQVNQPQHF.

The gene calls are TRBV7-6 and TRBJ2-5; D might be TRBD2 (6 bases). The CDR3 extends over 15 amino acids. The germline V and J ends were trimmed by 5 bases and 1 base, with 14 bases remaining between them. CDR1 SGHVS and CDR2 FNYEAQ come from the germline V gene. The CDR3 is CASSLGGSGQETQYF. In DNA form, the CDR3 reads TGTGCCAGCAGCCTTGGGGGGAGCGGCCAAGAGACCCAGTACTTC.

This clone was seen only once. The chain recombines TRBV27 with TRBJ1-1, with a tentative D call TRBD1 (5 bases). Trimming left V 2 bases short and J 0 bases short, with 10 bases between. This CDR3 is 15 amino acids long. Germline loops: CDR1 MNHEY, CDR2 SMNVEV (reference sequence). The DNA of the CDR3 is TGTGCCAGCAGTTTACGGGGGGGAATGAACACTGAAGCTTTCTTT. Its translation is CASSLRGGMNTEAFF.

The CDR3 region has the DNA TGCAGCGTTGGGACAGGCGCCTCCTCCGGGGAGCTGTTTTTT. Residues: CSVGTGASSGELFF. The chain has TRBV29-1 and TRBJ2-2; TRBD1 matches 7 bases. The CDR3 runs to 14 residues. After removal of 4 bases from V and 6 bases from J, the junction contained 8 bases not matched to a gene. Germline CDR1 SQVTM, CDR2 ANQGSEA.

This chain links TRBV7-9 with TRBJ1-2, with TRBD1 matching 8 bases. This CDR3 has 13 residues. CDR1 and CDR2 (germline): SEHNR, FQNEAQ (reference sequence). The junction had 5 bases not matched to a gene; V was cut back by 3 bases and J by 8 bases. The CDR3 is CASSFQGAGGYTF. The CDR3 DNA follows: TGTGCCAGCAGCTTTCAGGGGGCAGGGGGCTACACCTTC.

This chain connects TRBV7-3 to TRBJ2-3, with D possibly TRBD2 on 6 matching bases. V lost 1 base and J lost 7, with 15 bases in between. The CDR3 has 15 amino acids. Germline V gene data show CDR1 as SGHTA and CDR2 as FQGTGA. CDR3 nucleotide sequence: TGTGCCAGCAGCTTAAATCCACACGCGGGGAATACGCAGTATTTT. Amino acids: CASSLNPHAGNTQYF.

V usage is TRBV5-1 and J usage is TRBJ2-7; possible D gene TRBD1, 7 bases. Germline V gives CDR1 SGHRS, CDR2 YFSETQ. The CDR3 runs 15 residues. The ends were cut back, 4 bases at V and 2 bases at J, with 16 bases in the middle. In DNA form, the CDR3 reads TGCGCCAGCAGCGGGGGGACAGCAACAACCTACGAGCAGTACTTC. Its protein product is CASSGGTATTYEQYF. Drawing the rest from reference TRBV5-1 and TRBJ2-7, the complete variable domain is KAGVTQTPRYLIKTRGQQVTLSCSPISGHRSVSWYQQTPGQGLQFLFEYFSETQRNKGNFPGRFSGRQFSNSRSEMNVSTLELGDSALYLCASSGGTATTYEQYFGPGTRLTVT.

The chain employs TRBV14 and TRBJ2-7, with 9 bases matching TRBD1. This CDR3 region has 17 residues. The V gene end was trimmed by 3 bases and the J gene end by 5 bases; junction bases not matched to a gene: 14. Germline-derived CDR1 and CDR2 are SGHDN and FVKESK. The CDR3 sequence: CASSHVILQGAANEQYF. CDR3 in DNA: TGTGCCAGCAGCCACGTAATCTTACAGGGGGCGGCGAACGAGCAGTACTTC.

The CDR3 nucleotides read TGTGCCAGCAGTAGAATAGCGGGGGGGACTACGCAGTATTTT. Translated: CASSRIAGGTTQYF. The rearrangement links TRBV6-2 or TRBV6-3 to TRBJ2-3; 11 nucleotides align to TRBD2. V trimming: 5 bases; J trimming: 8 bases; junction bases outside the gene matches: 6. There are 14 residues in the CDR3. Germline lookup yields CDR1 MNHEY and CDR2 SVGEGT.

The gene calls are TRBV6-5 and TRBJ2-7; maybe TRBD2 (6 bases). Germline loops: CDR1 MNHEY, CDR2 SVGAGI. The CDR3 sequence is 13 residues long. Trimming took off 6 bases at V and 2 bases at J, with 11 bases between the two ends. The CDR3 loop is CASRIAVTYEQYF. CDR3 DNA sequence: TGTGCCAGCAGGATAGCGGTTACCTACGAGCAGTACTTC.

This chain links TRBV7-2 with TRBJ1-1, with 7 bases identical to TRBD1. This CDR3 region has 13 residues. The germline V gene has CDR1 SGHTA and CDR2 FQGNSA. Germline trimming cut 1 base from V and 9 bases from J; bases unmatched to any gene: 5. The CDR3 loop is CASSLDRDSQAFF. The DNA of the CDR3 is TGTGCCAGCAGCTTAGACCGGGACAGTCAAGCTTTCTTT.

The V call is TRBV7-8, the J call TRBJ2-5; maybe TRBD1 (6 bases). The CDR3 contains 14 residues. Germline V gives CDR1 SGHVS, CDR2 FQNEAQ. V was shortened by 5 bases and J by 5 bases, with 15 bases between the two germline ends. This CDR3 is CASSPRVRGETQYF. The CDR3 DNA reads TGTGCCAGCAGCCCCCGAGTCAGGGGCGAGACCCAGTACTTC.

This rearrangement joins TRBV14 to TRBJ2-3, with a possible D match to TRBD2 (5 bases). The germline gives CDR1 SGHDN, CDR2 FVKESK. This CDR3 spans 13 amino acids. V was clipped by 2 bases and J by 8 bases, with 11 bases between them. DNA for the CDR3: TGTGCCAGCAGCCAACGGACTTCAAGTACGCAGTATTTT. Translating gives CASSQRTSSTQYF.

The CDR3 DNA follows: TGTGCCAGCAGGAAAATCGAGGATACGCAGTATTTT. This translates into CASRKIEDTQYF. V usage is TRBV2 and J usage is TRBJ2-3; D gene ambiguous. CDR3 size: 12 residues. Per the germline V gene, CDR1 is SNHLY and CDR2 is FYNNEI. V lost 6 bases and J 6 bases, leaving 10 bases between the germline ends. Drawing the rest from reference TRBV2 and TRBJ2-3, the complete variable domain is EPEVTQTPSHQVTQMGQEVILRCVPISNHLYFYWYRQILGQKVEFLVSFYNNEISEKSEIFDDQFSVERPDGSNFTLKIRSTKLEDSAMYFCASRKIEDTQYFGPGTRLTVL.

V usage is TRBV2 and J usage is TRBJ2-2; TRBD1 is a possible D gene (5 bases). Trimming stripped 3 bases from V and 3 bases from J, with 11 bases between. CDR1 and CDR2 (germline): SNHLY, FYNNEI. The CDR3 covers 15 residues. Here the CDR3 DNA reads TGTGCCAGCAGTGAGGGGCTCCCCTACACCGGGGAGCTGTTTTTT. Residues: CASSEGLPYTGELFF.

The genes are TRBV11-3 and TRBJ2-7, with 11 bases aligning to TRBD2. The V gene's germline CDR1 is SGHNT and CDR2 YENEEA. After removal of 5 bases from V and 5 bases from J, the junction contained 5 bases not matched to a gene. CDR3 length: 14 residues. CDR3 sequence (DNA): TGTGCCAGCAGCAGTACTAGCGGGAGTAACGAGCAGTACTTC. Translated, it gives CASSSTSGSNEQYF.

This rearrangement joins TRBV7-2 to TRBJ2-1; D perhaps matches TRBD2 (5 bases). The CDR3 consists of 15 residues. The germline V gene encodes CDR1 SGHTA and CDR2 FQGNSA. V was trimmed by 1 base and J by 2 bases, leaving 9 bases between them. CDR3 in DNA: TGTGCCAGCAGCTTAGGCGGGTCCGCCTACAATGAGCAGTTCTTC. It is translated as CASSLGGSAYNEQFF.

This rearrangement joins TRBV3-1 (or the pseudogene TRBV3-2) to TRBJ1-2; D perhaps matches TRBD1 (6 bases). CDR3 length: 15 residues. CDR1 LGHDT and CDR2 YNNKEL come from the germline V gene (reference sequence). Trimming cost V 1 base and J 5 bases, with 14 bases left between them. CDR3 nucleotide sequence: TGTGCCAGCAGCCAAGTGTTTGTAGGGACATATGGCTACACCTTC. Its protein is CASSQVFVGTYGYTF.

The J gene is TRBJ2-3, the V gene TRBV19, with D maybe TRBD1 (6 bases). The V gene's germline CDR1 is LNHDA and CDR2 SQIVND (reference sequence). Trimming cost V 5 bases and J 0 bases, with 12 bases left between them. CDR3 length: 15 residues. The CDR3: CASSLDRRSTDTQYF. DNA of the CDR3: TGTGCCAGTAGTCTCGACAGGCGAAGCACAGATACGCAGTATTTT.

The V and J genes are TRBV10-3 and TRBJ1-1; D is perhaps TRBD1 (5 bases). The ends were cut back, 8 bases at V and 7 bases at J, with 17 bases in the middle. Germline assignment: CDR1 ENHRY and CDR2 SYGVKD. The CDR3 length is 13 residues. For the CDR3, the DNA is TGTGCCATCCATGGGGGGGGTAGCGGTGAAGCTTTCTTT. Its translation is CAIHGGGSGEAFF.

The J gene is TRBJ1-6, the V gene TRBV7-9; D uncertain. Deletions cut 3 bases from V and 6 bases from J, with 12 bases between. Per the germline V gene, CDR1 is SEHNR and CDR2 is FQNEAQ (reference sequence). The CDR3 covers 15 residues. The CDR3 bases are TGTGCCAGCAGCTTTAGCGCGGGGATTAATTCACCCCTCCACTTT. It specifies CASSFSAGINSPLHF.

This chain uses TRBV28 with TRBJ1-2; tentatively, D is TRBD1 (5 bases). The V end was cut by 11 bases, the J end by 5 bases, with 12 bases between. This CDR3 contains 11 residues. The germline V gene has CDR1 MDHEN and CDR2 SYDVKM. The CDR3 loop reads CAVGLQYGYTF. In DNA, the CDR3 is TGTGCCGTGGGGCTACAATATGGCTACACCTTC.

V is TRBV28 and J is TRBJ1-5; 7 positions match TRBD1. Looked up from germline, CDR1 is MDHEN and CDR2 is SYDVKM. CDR3 size: 15 residues. Germline trimming cut 1 base from V and 6 bases from J; bases unmatched to any gene: 6. The CDR3 DNA reads TGTGCCAGCAGTTTATTCCGACAGGGAGGTCAGCCCCAGCATTTT. It specifies CASSLFRQGGQPQHF.

J is TRBJ1-5 and V is TRBV18; possibly TRBD1 for D (5 bases). Germline CDR1 and CDR2: KGHSH and LQKENI. The CDR3 sequence is 15 residues long. The V gene lost 2 bases and the J gene lost 7 bases, with 15 bases spanning the gap. Written as DNA, the CDR3 is TGTGCCAGCTCACCAACGGACGGGACTACACAGCCCCAGCATTTT. Translation: CASSPTDGTTQPQHF.

The rearrangement links TRBV19 to TRBJ1-1, with D possibly being TRBD1 (6 bases). Germline-derived CDR1 and CDR2 are LNHDA and SQIVND (reference sequence). V was cut by 6 bases and J by 5 bases, with 19 bases left in between. The CDR3 sequence is 15 residues long. The CDR3 spells CASRKQHRVGTEAFF. The DNA for the CDR3 is TGTGCCAGTAGGAAACAGCACAGGGTGGGGACTGAAGCTTTCTTT.

This chain joins TRBV11-1 and TRBJ1-4; a possible D gene is TRBD1 (6 bases). Germline V gene lookup returns CDR1 SGHAT and CDR2 FQDESV (reference sequence). The CDR3 is 14 amino acids. V was clipped by 5 bases and J by 6 bases, with 13 bases between them. CDR3 coding DNA: TGTGCCAGCAGCCCGGACAGAAGCTATGAAAAACTGTTTTTT. This sequence encodes CASSPDRSYEKLFF.

This sequence joins TRBV18 and TRBJ2-5; D ambiguous. This CDR3 is 15 amino acids long. The germline gives CDR1 KGHSH, CDR2 LQKENI. Trimming cost V 3 bases and J 1 base, with 12 bases left between them. The CDR3 bases are TGTGCCAGCTCACCTCCTGATCGAGTCCAAGAGACCCAGTACTTC. It translates to CASSPPDRVQETQYF.